Below, one T cell receptor (beta chain) is given with its context. Its antigen is undetermined. This record comes from a study of shared clonotypes between healthy human individuals. Trimming at V came to 5 bases and at J to 1 base, leaving 5 bases not matched to a gene. The germline gives CDR1 MGHRA, CDR2 YSYEKL. The CDR3 totals 14 residues. Study outcomes and limitations: Non-shared clonotypes had lower generation probabilities than those shared by all four donors. Shared clonotypes: about 5.3% naive CD4, around 3.5% naive CD8, about 2.5% memory CD4, 0.4% to 0.5% memory CD8.

Measured with immunoSEQ multiplex PCR; TCRdb has only the in-frame clones, and not every one. The table has approximately 2,000,000 clones, 85% to 95% seen once. The TCR sequence derives from a man younger than 35 in good health. Some clones in this sample may be carry-over from other donors' samples. The V and J genes are TRBV4-1 and TRBJ2-7; TRBD1 matches at 7 bases. Sequencing was performed on naive CD4+ T cells from PBMCs. Subset indicated: CD45RA+ positively selected. This CDR3 reads CASSRGRGSYEQYF. The CDR3 region has the DNA TGCGCCAGCAGCAGGGGGCGAGGGTCCTACGAGCAGTACTTC.